One sample yielded the 16 T cell receptor beta chains listed below, sequenced in a study of cytomegalovirus exposure and HLA in healthy donors (dated by TCRdb to about 2017). Library preparation was by the immunoSEQ multiplex PCR assay. The multiplex PCR relied on a mix of 60 forward primers for TCR Vbeta segments and 13 reverse primers for TCR Jbeta segments. TCRdb's version of the immuneACCESS table is confined to in-frame rearrangements and falls short of the full clone set. An unresolved V gene accounts for under half of the shortfall where checked; the remainder is of unknown origin. This sample is represented by around 200,000 clones; around 88% of them were singletons. Of the sample, around 1% falls within the top ten clones. Sequences were obtained from PBMCs. The receptors derive from a woman aged 18-29 years in good health and CMV-seronegative.

The chain recombines TRBV27 with TRBJ1-1, with a tentative D call TRBD1 (6 bases). With 5 bases removed from V and 2 bases from J, the gap between germline ends came to 15 bases. CDR1 MNHEY and CDR2 SMNVEV come from the germline V gene (reference sequence). This CDR3 has 15 residues. The CDR3 nucleotides are TGTGCCAGCAGTAAACAGGGATTAAAAAACACTGAAGCTTTCTTT. Translated, it gives CASSKQGLKNTEAFF.

This chain joins TRBV5-6 and TRBJ2-7; 7 positions match TRBD1. The CDR3 runs 15 residues. In germline, CDR1 is SGHDT, CDR2 YYEEEE. The V segment lost 3 bases and the J segment 4 bases; nucleotides outside the gene matches: 10. The CDR3 DNA reads TGTGCCAGCAGCTCTTTCAGACAGGGAAGGTACGAGCAGTACTTC. The encoded protein is CASSSFRQGRYEQYF. The whole variable domain, remainder taken from reference TRBV5-6 and TRBJ2-7, is DAGVTQSPTHLIKTRGQQVTLRCSPKSGHDTVSWYQQALGQGPQFIFQYYEEEERQRGNFPDRFSGHQFPNYSSELNVNALLLGDSALYLCASSSFRQGRYEQYFGPGTRLTVT.

This clone was seen more than once but under ten times. The chain carries TRBV7-9 and TRBJ1-1; 8 bases match TRBD1. The CDR3 is 13 amino acids. Looked up from germline, CDR1 is SEHNR and CDR2 is FQNEAQ (reference sequence). Unmatched junction bases numbered 9, after V lost 11 bases and J lost 4 bases. For the CDR3, the DNA is TGTGCCCCTACCAGGGGGCAAGGCACTGAAGCTTTCTTT. Amino acids: CAPTRGQGTEAFF.

V usage is TRBV21-1 and J usage is TRBJ1-4. TRBV21-1 is a pseudogene. This CDR3 region has 13 residues. Written as DNA, the CDR3 is TGTGCCAGCCTCCGGGCCCAGCGGGAAAAACTGTTTTTT. Protein product: CASLRAQREKLFF.

The chain uses TRBV30 and TRBJ2-5, with D perhaps TRBD2 (5 bases). Germline V gene data show CDR1 as GTSNPN and CDR2 as SVGIG (reference sequence). The CDR3 extends over 13 amino acids. The V end was cut by 4 bases, the J end by 1 base, with 10 bases between. The CDR3 spells CAWNPGSQETQYF. The CDR3 nucleotides are TGTGCCTGGAATCCGGGGAGCCAAGAGACCCAGTACTTC.

V and J are TRBV6-5 and TRBJ1-5, with a possible D match to TRBD1 (6 bases). The CDR3 is 13 amino acids. Trimming removed 7 bases at V and 5 bases at J, with 12 bases between. Germline CDR1 MNHEY, CDR2 SVGAGI. In DNA form, the CDR3 reads TGTGCCAGCACTGGGGGCCCAGATCAGCCCCAGCATTTT. Protein: CASTGGPDQPQHF.

The rearrangement links TRBV11-2 to TRBJ2-7; 7 bases fit TRBD2. The V segment lost 2 bases and the J segment 5 bases; nucleotides outside the gene matches: 6. Germline V gene lookup returns CDR1 SGHAT and CDR2 FQNNGV. The CDR3 spans 14 residues. CDR3 nucleotides: TGTGCCAGCAGCTTAAGGGAGGGCCCGAACGAGCAGTACTTC. This gives the protein CASSLREGPNEQYF.

The rearrangement joins TRBV7-8 to TRBJ1-4; TRBD1 aligns across 8 bases. The CDR3 is made up of 14 amino acids. Germline V lookup: CDR1 SGHVS, CDR2 FQNEAQ. With V trimmed by 6 bases and J by 4 bases, 4 bases remained unmatched. The CDR3 DNA sequence: TGTGCCAGCAGGGGGACAGGCCTTAATGAAAAACTGTTTTTT. Translating it yields CASRGTGLNEKLFF.

V gene TRBV6-5 combines with J gene TRBJ2-5; 9 bases are a match to TRBD2. Losses at the gene ends were 6 bases for V and 5 bases for J; bases not matched to a gene: 10. The CDR3 is 15 residues long. Germline V gene data show CDR1 as MNHEY and CDR2 as SVGAGI. In nucleotides, the CDR3 is TGTGCCAGCAGGGGGGGGGCGGGGGGGCAGGAGACCCAGTACTTC. It encodes CASRGGAGGQETQYF.

This clone was recorded only once. The chain uses TRBV2 and TRBJ2-6; D possibly corresponds to TRBD1 (6 bases). Germline CDR1 reads SNHLY; CDR2 reads FYNNEI. Trimming removed 5 bases at V and 5 bases at J, with 19 bases between. The CDR3 loop spans 17 amino acids. CDR3 amino acids: CASSKYDRTLRANVLTF. In DNA, the CDR3 is TGTGCCAGCAGTAAATATGACAGGACGTTGAGGGCCAACGTCCTGACTTTC.

The chain combines TRBV9 with TRBJ1-2, with 9 bases lining up with TRBD1. CDR3 size: 14 residues. The V segment lost 3 bases and the J segment 4 bases; nucleotides outside the gene matches: 4. Germline CDR1 is SGDLS and CDR2 is YYNGEE. This chain's CDR3 is CASSDRDRAYGYTF. DNA for the CDR3: TGTGCCAGCAGCGACCGGGACAGGGCCTATGGCTACACCTTC.

The V and J genes are TRBV13 and TRBJ2-5; D is perhaps TRBD1 (6 bases). The DNA matches TRBJ2-7 better at its end, which makes the J call doubtful. The germline V gene encodes CDR1 PRHDT and CDR2 FYEKMQ (reference sequence). The length of the CDR3 is 16 residues. CDR3 in DNA: TGTGCCAGCAGACCTATACAACAGGGTCGGACCTACGAGCAGTACTTC. Translating it yields CASRPIQQGRTYEQYF.

The chain recombines TRBV19 with TRBJ1-5; D remains ambiguous. CDR1 is LNHDA, CDR2 SQIVND, per germline (reference sequence). Trimming removed 5 bases from V and 1 base from J, with 18 bases in between. The CDR3 runs to 17 residues. CDR3 protein: CASSPRVLLRSNQPQHF. The CDR3 nucleotides read TGTGCCAGTAGTCCCCGGGTTCTACTTCGGAGCAATCAGCCCCAGCATTTT.

CDR3 protein: CASSLTLTRTNEKLFF. CDR3 bases: TGTGCCAGCAGCCTTACACTAACACGGACTAATGAAAAACTGTTTTTT. This chain uses TRBV7-9 with TRBJ1-4; D uncertain. The CDR3 consists of 16 residues. The V end lost 5 bases, the J end lost 2 bases, and 15 bases lay between the germline ends. Germline CDR1 is SEHNR and CDR2 is FQNEAQ (reference sequence).

J is TRBJ2-7 and V is TRBV7-2; 8 nucleotides line up with TRBD2. Germline trimming cut 2 bases from V and 4 bases from J; bases unmatched to any gene: 7. The CDR3 spans 15 residues. Germline assignment: CDR1 SGHTA and CDR2 FQGNSA. CDR3 sequence reads: CASSLSGGPPYEQYF. CDR3 bases: TGTGCCAGCAGCTTAAGCGGGGGTCCTCCATACGAGCAGTACTTC. The entire variable domain, with the rest obtained from reference TRBV7-2 and TRBJ2-7, is as follows: GAGVSQSPSNKVTEKGKDVELRCDPISGHTALYWYRQSLGQGLEFLIYFQGNSAPDKSGLPSDRFSAERTGGSVSTLTIQRTQQEDSAVYLCASSLSGGPPYEQYFGPGTRLTVT.

This clone was picked up a small number of times. The chain links TRBV5-4 to TRBJ1-2, with TRBD1 as a possible D gene (5 bases). This CDR3 is built from 15 residues. Germline CDR1 is SGHNT and CDR2 is YYREEE (reference sequence). Trimming stripped 4 bases from V and 2 bases from J, with 15 bases between. CDR3 protein: CASSSRTGGNYGYTF. For the CDR3, the DNA is TGTGCCAGCAGCAGCCGGACGGGGGGGAACTATGGCTACACCTTC.